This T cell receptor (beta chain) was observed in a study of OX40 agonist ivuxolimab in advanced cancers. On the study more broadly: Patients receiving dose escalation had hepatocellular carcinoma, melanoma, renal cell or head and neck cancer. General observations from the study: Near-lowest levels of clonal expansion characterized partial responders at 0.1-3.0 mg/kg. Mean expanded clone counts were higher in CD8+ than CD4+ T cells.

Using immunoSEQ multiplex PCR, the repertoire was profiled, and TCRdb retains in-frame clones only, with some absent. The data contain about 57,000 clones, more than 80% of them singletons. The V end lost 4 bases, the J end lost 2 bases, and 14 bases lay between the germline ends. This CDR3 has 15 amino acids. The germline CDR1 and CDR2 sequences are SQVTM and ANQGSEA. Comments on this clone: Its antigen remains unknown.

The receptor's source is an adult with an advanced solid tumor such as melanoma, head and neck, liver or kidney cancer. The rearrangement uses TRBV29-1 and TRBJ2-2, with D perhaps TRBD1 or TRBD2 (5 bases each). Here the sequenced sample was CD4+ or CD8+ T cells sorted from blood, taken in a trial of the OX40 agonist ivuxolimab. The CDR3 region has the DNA TGCAGCGTTGTAGGGAGAGGGGCCAACACCGGGGAGCTGTTTTTT. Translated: CSVVGRGANTGELFF.